This T cell receptor beta chain is from a study of shared clonotypes between healthy human individuals. Study-level results: The authors sampled blood alone, and tissue repertoires likely differ.

Germline V gives CDR1 WNHNN, CDR2 SYGVQD (reference sequence). V shed 3 bases and J shed 0 bases, with 24 bases lying between them. The CDR3 loop spans 19 amino acids. A word on this clone: The target antigen is unknown.

Data came from immunoSEQ multiplex PCR; TCRdb stores just in-frame clones and leaves some out. The table includes hundreds of thousands of clones, roughly 72% detected once. HIV-negative, healthy adults without recent acute infections or vaccinations were the donors. Extraction of genomic DNA in unsorted samples used about 90 million PBMCs. The V gene is TRBV10-1, the J gene TRBJ2-7; D possibly corresponds to TRBD2 (7 bases). Sequencing used PBMCs. This TCR was sampled from a woman in her 40s in good health. Some clones in this sample may be carry-over from other donors' samples. This CDR3 is CASSDGGRLLAASSYEQYF. CDR3 nucleotide sequence: TGCGCCAGCAGTGATGGGGGGCGCTTGCTAGCGGCTTCCTCCTACGAGCAGTACTTC.